What follows is one T cell receptor beta chain and its context. The antigen is unknown. The CDR3 totals 14 residues. Unmatched junction bases numbered 4, after V lost 4 bases and J lost 8 bases. In germline, CDR1 is LGHNA, CDR2 YSLEER. This sample is part of a study of CD8+ T cells in alopecia areata. General study results and limits: Between patients, shared TCR sequences were less clear than in mice. This was possibly due in part to HLA diversity in the patient population. Compared with normal scalp, lesional scalp had higher clonality and more expanded CD8+ clones. With tofacitinib ongoing, many expanded lesional clones persisted in both scalp and blood.

Following RNA extraction, reverse transcription yielded cDNA that acted as the sequencing template. Sequencing used immunoSEQ multiplex PCR; TCRdb keeps in-frame clones, though not all of them. This table has 150,000 to 200,000 clones, roughly 60% appearing once. Treatment indicated: oral pan-JAK inhibitor, 5-10 mg twice daily. Alopecia areata patients gave lesional scalp punch biopsies and peripheral blood samples. The chain couples TRBV4-3 to TRBJ2-2; 10 positions match TRBD1. The sequence came from a human donor with alopecia areata. Material: CD4+ T cells sorted from blood, obtained at week 24, from a patient treated with tofacitinib. The CDR3 sequence: CASSLGQGGGELFF. The CDR3 nucleotides read TGCGCCAGCAGCCTAGGACAGGGGGGTGGGGAGCTGTTTTTT.